Following are 18 T cell receptor beta chains from one sample sequenced in a study of blood T cell repertoires in COVID-19. Assay used: immunoSEQ multiplex PCR; TCRdb lists only in-frame clones, some missing. The sample shows 250,000 to 300,000 clones, over 80% of them seen only once. Sequences were obtained from peripheral blood. These receptors all come from a woman in her 70s with COVID-19, enrolled during active disease.

The J gene is TRBJ1-6, the V gene TRBV11-3; 7 bases line up with TRBD1. Per the germline V gene, CDR1 is SGHNT and CDR2 is YENEEA. The J segment lost 8 bases and the V segment lost 1 base, leaving 5 bases of the junction unmatched. The CDR3 has 15 amino acids. The CDR3 nucleotides read TGTGCCAGCAGCTTAGTGGGGACAGTGGATTCACCCCTCCACTTT. It codes for CASSLVGTVDSPLHF.

The chain joins TRBV7-2 to TRBJ2-5; a possible D gene is TRBD2 (6 bases). Germline values: CDR1 SGHTA, CDR2 FQGNSA. The CDR3 is made up of 14 amino acids. The V and J ends lost 1 base and 5 bases respectively, with 11 bases between them. The DNA for the CDR3 is TGTGCCAGCAGCTTAGTCTTTGGAGGGGAGACCCAGTACTTC. Amino acids: CASSLVFGGETQYF.

The chain links TRBV25-1 to TRBJ2-5, with TRBD2 identical over 8 bases. V lost 5 bases, J lost 4 bases, and 12 bases stayed unmatched. The CDR3 has 16 residues. Germline V gene lookup returns CDR1 MGHDK and CDR2 SYGVNS. CDR3 protein: CASSRATGTSGETQYF. The CDR3 DNA is TGTGCCAGCAGTAGGGCAACAGGCACTAGCGGAGAGACCCAGTACTTC.

This clone was picked up a small number of times. The rearrangement uses TRBV9 and TRBJ1-5; 11 positions match TRBD1. CDR1 and CDR2 from the germline V gene are SGDLS and YYNGEE. J was trimmed by 1 base and V by 5 bases; bases with no gene match: 5. The CDR3 totals 16 residues. DNA of the CDR3: TGTGCCAGCAGAGGACAGGGGGCCGGGAGCAATCAGCCCCAGCATTTT. It codes for CASRGQGAGSNQPQHF.

In DNA form, the CDR3 reads TGTGCCAGCAGCTTAACAGGGGTTAGCGTCAATGAGCAGTTCTTC. Its translation: CASSLTGVSVNEQFF. This chain links TRBV7-2 with TRBJ2-1; 7 nucleotides match TRBD1. Germline V lookup: CDR1 SGHTA, CDR2 FQGNSA. The junction had 7 bases not matched to a gene; V was cut back by 2 bases and J by 6 bases. The CDR3 sequence is 15 residues long.

V usage is TRBV5-5 and J usage is TRBJ2-1, with TRBD2 identical over 12 bases. This CDR3 is built from 17 residues. V was pared by 0 bases and J by 4 bases, with 5 bases of the junction left unmatched. CDR1 is SGHKS and CDR2 is YYEKEE in the germline V gene (reference sequence). DNA of the CDR3: TGTGCCAGCAGCTTGGGGGCTAGCGGGAGGGCGTACAATGAGCAGTTCTTC. It codes for CASSLGASGRAYNEQFF.

This chain connects TRBV6-2 or TRBV6-3 to TRBJ1-5; 10 nucleotides agree with TRBD1. The CDR3 is made up of 15 amino acids. The germline gives CDR1 MNHEY, CDR2 SVGEGT. Trimming took 6 bases from V and 7 from J; bases not matched to a gene: 9. The DNA for the CDR3 is TGTGCCAGCAGCCCCCCGGGACAGGGGAGGCAGCCCCAGCATTTT. Its protein product is CASSPPGQGRQPQHF.

This chain connects TRBV7-9 to TRBJ1-1; the match to TRBD1 covers 9 bases. The CDR3 is made up of 15 amino acids. Losses at the gene ends were 6 bases for V and 0 bases for J; bases not matched to a gene: 5. Germline V gives CDR1 SEHNR, CDR2 FQNEAQ (reference sequence). CDR3 amino acids: CASRGGQGMNTEAFF. In DNA, the CDR3 is TGTGCCAGCAGAGGCGGACAGGGGATGAACACTGAAGCTTTCTTT.

The rearrangement links TRBV3-1 (or the pseudogene TRBV3-2) to TRBJ1-1; 9 bases are a match to TRBD1. Germline V lookup: CDR1 LGHDT, CDR2 YNNKEL (reference sequence). The CDR3 contains 15 residues. The V segment lost 4 bases and the J segment 0 bases; nucleotides outside the gene matches: 3. In DNA, the CDR3 is TGTGCCAGCAGCCGACAGGGGGAGATGAACACTGAAGCTTTCTTT. Amino acids: CASSRQGEMNTEAFF.

The chain is built from TRBV7-6 and TRBJ1-1, with D possibly being TRBD1 (6 bases). Per germline, CDR1 SGHVS and CDR2 FNYEAQ. This CDR3 comprises 15 residues. V was pared by 2 bases and J by 5 bases, with 15 bases between. In nucleotides, the CDR3 is TGTGCCAGCAGCTTAAGTCGGGGGGCTAGGACTGAAGCTTTCTTT. It specifies CASSLSRGARTEAFF.

The V and J genes are TRBV7-2 and TRBJ1-1, with D hard to call. CDR1 and CDR2 (germline): SGHTA, FQGNSA. Trimming shortened V by 5 bases and J by 0 bases, and 7 bases separated the two germline ends. The CDR3 runs to 13 residues. The CDR3 DNA follows: TGTGCCAGCAGCAAAACAGTGAACACTGAAGCTTTCTTT. Its translation is CASSKTVNTEAFF.

The chain employs TRBV3-1 (or the pseudogene TRBV3-2) and TRBJ1-2; 7 bases match TRBD1. The CDR3 sequence is 16 residues long. The V gene's germline CDR1 is LGHDT and CDR2 YNNKEL (reference sequence). Trimming took 4 bases from V and 3 from J; bases not matched to a gene: 11. The chain's CDR3 is CASSRLARGFDYGYTF. The CDR3 region has the DNA TGTGCCAGCAGCCGACTCGCCAGGGGGTTCGACTATGGCTACACCTTC.

V and J are TRBV9 and TRBJ2-5; D possibly corresponds to TRBD2 (6 bases). The germline V and J ends were trimmed by 0 bases and 5 bases, with 14 bases remaining between them. The CDR3 covers 15 residues. CDR1 SGDLS and CDR2 YYNGEE come from the germline V gene. The CDR3 loop reads CASSVGSSEGETQYF. In nucleotides, the CDR3 is TGTGCCAGCAGCGTAGGGTCTAGCGAGGGGGAGACCCAGTACTTC.

This clone was recorded a few times. J is TRBJ2-7 and V is TRBV5-1, with TRBD2 matching 9 bases. The CDR3 spans 15 residues. Germline V gene data show CDR1 as SGHRS and CDR2 as YFSETQ. The V segment lost 5 bases and the J segment 5 bases; nucleotides outside the gene matches: 11. CDR3 in amino acids: CASRVAGADTDEQYF. The CDR3 coding sequence is TGCGCCAGCAGGGTAGCGGGAGCGGATACGGACGAGCAGTACTTC. The whole variable domain, remainder taken from reference TRBV5-1 and TRBJ2-7, is KAGVTQTPRYLIKTRGQQVTLSCSPISGHRSVSWYQQTPGQGLQFLFEYFSETQRNKGNFPGRFSGRQFSNSRSEMNVSTLELGDSALYLCASRVAGADTDEQYFGPGTRLTVT.

The chain joins TRBV11-3 to TRBJ2-3; 9 bases fit TRBD1. After removal of 4 bases from V and 3 bases from J, the junction contained 8 bases not matched to a gene. CDR1 is SGHNT and CDR2 is YENEEA in the germline V gene. The CDR3 length is 16 residues. As DNA, the CDR3 is TGTGCCAGCAGCTCCCGACAGGGGGGTTCGACAGATACGCAGTATTTT. Its translation: CASSSRQGGSTDTQYF.

V gene TRBV23-1 combines with J gene TRBJ1-6; tentatively, D is TRBD1 (6 bases). TRBV23-1 is reported as an ORF; its role is uncertain. V was cut by 9 bases and J by 4 bases, with 22 bases left in between. The CDR3 length is 17 residues. CDR3 in amino acids: CASRCGRVRGYNSPLHF. The CDR3 DNA reads TGCGCCAGTCGTTGTGGGCGGGTCAGGGGATATAATTCACCCCTCCACTTT.

The CDR3 region is CASSRTGTSGYEQYF. CDR3 DNA: TGTGCCAGCAGTCGAACCGGGACTAGCGGCTACGAGCAGTACTTC. This chain uses TRBV6-5 with TRBJ2-7; 11 nucleotides line up with TRBD2. This CDR3 region has 15 residues. The J segment lost 3 bases and the V segment lost 5 bases, leaving 6 bases of the junction unmatched. Germline V gene lookup returns CDR1 MNHEY and CDR2 SVGAGI.

V usage is TRBV28 and J usage is TRBJ2-6; the D gene is possibly TRBD2 (6 bases). V lost 4 bases and J 0 bases, leaving 10 bases between the germline ends. The germline gives CDR1 MDHEN, CDR2 SYDVKM. The length of the CDR3 is 16 residues. The CDR3 spells CASSSPGGSGANVLTF. CDR3 nucleotides: TGTGCCAGCAGTTCCCCCGGGGGCTCTGGGGCCAACGTCCTGACTTTC.